These T cell receptor beta chains were read from a single sample in a study of T cell repertoires in aging, cancer and after chemotherapy. TCRdb reanalysed the multiplex PCR reads using MiXCR and keeps one entry per CDR3 protein. Of about 10,000 distinct CDR3 sequences listed, about 38% are singletons. Sequencing was carried out using blood. All receptors come from a human donor in good health. CDR3s include the opening cysteine and the closing phenylalanine or tryptophan. D genes are given only for firm matches. Part of the rows lack a size; the others show once, few, many or a class for expanded clones.

abundance	v_gene	d_gene	j_gene	CDR3aa	CDR3nt
.	TRBV19	.	TRBJ1-4	CASRRVPNEKLFF	TGTGCCAGTAGGCGGGTCCCCAATGAAAAACTGTTTTTT
few	TRBV19	.	TRBJ2-6	CASSIDGRDGSGANVLTF	TGTGCCAGTAGTATAGATGGCCGGGACGGCTCTGGGGCCAACGTCCTGACTTTC
.	TRBV18	.	TRBJ2-5	CASSGAETQYF	TGTGCCAGCTCAGGGGCAGAGACCCAGTACTTC
.	TRBV7-9	TRBD2	TRBJ2-2	CASSLSGLAGNTGELFF	TGTGCCAGCAGCTTATCGGGACTAGCGGGAAACACCGGGGAGCTGTTTTTT
.	TRBV29-1	.	TRBJ1-2	CSVRSGKEGGYTF	TGCAGCGTCCGCTCGGGGAAGGAGGGTGGCTACACCTTC
.	TRBV5-6	.	TRBJ2-7	CAGRAGYYEQYF	TGTGCCGGCAGGGCAGGGTACTACGAGCAGTACTTC
medium-sized	TRBV27	.	TRBJ2-2	CASSLIDTNGELFF	TGTGCCAGCAGTTTAATCGACACCAACGGGGAGCTGTTTTTT
.	TRBV24-1	TRBD1	TRBJ2-5	CATSDLDRGTQYF	TGTGCCACCAGTGACCTAGACAGGGGGACCCAGTACTTC
few	TRBV15	.	TRBJ2-7	CATSRVSYEQYF	TGTGCCACCAGCAGGGTCTCCTACGAGCAGTACTTC
few	TRBV5-1	TRBD2	TRBJ2-3	CASSFPSGRGTDTQYF	TGCGCCAGCAGCTTCCCTAGCGGGAGGGGTACAGATACGCAGTATTTT
.	TRBV6-1	.	TRBJ2-6	CASSFEHSGANVLTF	TGTGCCAGCAGTTTTGAACACTCTGGGGCCAACGTCCTGACTTTC
.	TRBV5-6	.	TRBJ1-2	CASSFSGQQGSNYGYTF	TGTGCCAGCAGCTTTTCGGGACAACAAGGCTCGAACTATGGCTACACCTTC
few	TRBV6-5	.	TRBJ1-6	CASSYSKGGVNSPLHF	TGTGCCAGCAGTTACTCGAAGGGGGGGGTAAATTCACCCCTCCACTTT
.	TRBV27	TRBD2	TRBJ2-7	CASSFGQGISGRANEQYF	TGTGCCAGCAGTTTCGGACAGGGGATTAGCGGGAGGGCCAACGAGCAGTACTTC
medium-sized	TRBV19	.	TRBJ1-4	CASGEVADATNEKLFF	TGTGCCAGCGGCGAGGTAGCCGACGCAACTAATGAAAAACTGTTTTTT
medium-sized	TRBV6-2/TRBV6-3	.	TRBJ2-6	CASSYNSGANVLTF	TGTGCCAGCAGTTACAACTCTGGGGCCAACGTCCTGACTTTC
few	TRBV27	.	TRBJ2-2	CASTGDWNTGELFF	TGTGCCAGCACAGGGGACTGGAACACCGGGGAGCTGTTTTTT
few	TRBV11-1	.	TRBJ1-2	CASSSEGANYGYTF	TGTGCCAGCAGCTCCGAGGGGGCTAACTATGGCTACACCTTC
.	TRBV6-4	TRBD2	TRBJ2-1	CASSRTSDNEQFF	TGTGCCAGCAGTCGGACTAGCGACAATGAGCAGTTCTTC
.	TRBV11-2	.	TRBJ2-1	CASSFGTINEQFF	TGTGCCAGCAGTTTCGGTACTATCAATGAGCAGTTCTTC
.	TRBV12-3/TRBV12-4	.	TRBJ1-1	CASSPRGRGYTNTEAFF	TGTGCCAGCAGTCCACGGGGCAGGGGATACACGAACACTGAAGCTTTCTTT
.	TRBV12-3/TRBV12-4	TRBD1	TRBJ2-1	CASTLTGSDEQFF	TGTGCCAGCACCCTGACAGGGAGCGATGAGCAGTTCTTC
medium-sized	TRBV5-4	.	TRBJ2-3	CASILDGDAGTDTQYF	TGTGCCAGCATCCTCGACGGGGACGCGGGCACAGATACGCAGTATTTT
few	TRBV5-3	.	TRBJ1-2	CARSLGGPLWGGYTF	TGTGCCAGAAGCTTGGGTGGTCCATTATGGGGGGGCTACACCTTC
once	TRBV7-6	.	TRBJ2-1	CASSLGVVNEQFF	TGTGCCAGCAGCTTAGGAGTAGTCAACGAGCAGTTCTTC
once	TRBV6-1	TRBD1	TRBJ1-5	CASRALDRGLNQPQHF	TGTGCCAGCAGGGCCCTGGACAGGGGGCTCAATCAGCCCCAGCATTTT
.	TRBV27	.	TRBJ1-1	CASSLLGVNTEAFF	TGTGCCAGCAGTCTCCTGGGAGTGAACACTGAAGCTTTCTTT
.	TRBV18	TRBD1	TRBJ2-7	CASSATPSGQGGYEQYF	TGTGCCAGCTCAGCAACTCCTTCGGGACAGGGGGGCTACGAGCAGTACTTC
few	TRBV10-3	TRBD1	TRBJ2-1	CATDRGLGNEQFF	TGTGCCACCGACAGGGGTTTAGGCAATGAGCAGTTCTTC
.	TRBV6-5	TRBD1	TRBJ1-2	CASSGQAYGYTF	TGTGCCAGCAGTGGACAGGCCTATGGCTACACCTTC
few	TRBV6-2/TRBV6-3	.	TRBJ2-2	CASSSQNTGELFF	TGTGCCAGCAGTTCACAGAACACCGGGGAGCTGTTTTTT
.	TRBV7-9	.	TRBJ2-7	CASSLGGTATLYEQYF	TGTGCCAGCAGCTTAGGAGGGACTGCCACTCTCTACGAGCAGTACTTC
few	TRBV5-4	.	TRBJ2-7	CASSGASEGYYEQYF	TGTGCCAGCAGCGGGGCTAGCGAGGGCTACTACGAGCAGTACTTC
.	TRBV27	.	TRBJ2-2	CASRKDTTTGELFF	TGTGCCAGCCGGAAGGACACCACCACCGGGGAGCTGTTTTTT
.	TRBV19	.	TRBJ1-5	CASAFGGSNQPQHF	TGTGCCAGTGCTTTCGGGGGGAGCAATCAGCCCCAGCATTTT
.	TRBV24-1	.	TRBJ1-5	CATSDYSDQPQHF	TGTGCCACCAGTGATTACAGCGATCAGCCCCAGCATTTT
few	TRBV19	TRBD1	TRBJ1-1	CASSIPASTGSRKAFF	TGTGCCAGTAGTATCCCCGCCTCGACAGGGTCGAGGAAAGCTTTCTTT
.	TRBV5-1	.	TRBJ1-5	CASSLGPNQPQHF	TGCGCCAGCAGCTTGGGACCCAATCAGCCCCAGCATTTT
once	TRBV12-3/TRBV12-4	.	TRBJ2-2	CASSFGGPGELFF	TGTGCCAGCAGTTTCGGGGGACCCGGGGAGCTGTTTTTT
.	TRBV12-3/TRBV12-4	TRBD2	TRBJ2-7	CASSLDGGGYEQYF	TGTGCCAGCAGTTTAGACGGCGGGGGTTACGAGCAGTACTTC
.	TRBV6-5	.	TRBJ2-1	CASRRDAGSEQFF	TGTGCCAGCAGACGAGACGCCGGATCAGAGCAGTTCTTC
.	TRBV27	.	TRBJ2-5	CASSFQGNQETQYF	TGTGCCAGCAGTTTTCAGGGGAACCAAGAGACCCAGTACTTC